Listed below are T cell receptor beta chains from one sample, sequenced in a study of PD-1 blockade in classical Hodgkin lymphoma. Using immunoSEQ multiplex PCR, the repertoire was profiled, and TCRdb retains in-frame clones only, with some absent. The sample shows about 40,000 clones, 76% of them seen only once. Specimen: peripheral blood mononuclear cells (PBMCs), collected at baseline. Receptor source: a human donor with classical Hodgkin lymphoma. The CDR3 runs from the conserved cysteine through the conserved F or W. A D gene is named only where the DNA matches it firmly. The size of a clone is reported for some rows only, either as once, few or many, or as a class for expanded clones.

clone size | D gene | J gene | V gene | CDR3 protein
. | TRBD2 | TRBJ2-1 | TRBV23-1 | CASSQSKREAPGRGQFF
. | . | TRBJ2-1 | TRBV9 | CASSVRAGLNNEQFF
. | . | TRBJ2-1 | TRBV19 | CASSIVRREQFF
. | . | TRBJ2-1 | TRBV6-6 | CASSYSVYNEQFF
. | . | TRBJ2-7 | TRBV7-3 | CASSIYLGSASRHYEQYF
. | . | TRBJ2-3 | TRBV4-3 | CASSQLYSVPDTQYF
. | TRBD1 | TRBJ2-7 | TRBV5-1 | CASMLGTGSYEQYF
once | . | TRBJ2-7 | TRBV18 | CASSPPLGLLGEQYF
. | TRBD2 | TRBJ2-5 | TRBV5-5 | CASSPGLAYDQETQYF
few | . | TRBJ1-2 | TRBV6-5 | CASSNGGNYGYTF
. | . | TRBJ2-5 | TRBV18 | CASSLLRTAEETQYF
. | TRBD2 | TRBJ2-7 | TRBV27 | CASSLRPGLAEPPAYEQYF
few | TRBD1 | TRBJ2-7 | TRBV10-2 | CASTGTAYEQYF
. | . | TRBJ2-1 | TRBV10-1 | CASSMTVPYNEQFF
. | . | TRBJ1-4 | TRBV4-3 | CASSQESMDEDGEKLFF
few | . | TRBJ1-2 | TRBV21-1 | CASSKVVVGRYGYTF
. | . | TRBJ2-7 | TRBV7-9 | CASSPDRIHEQYF
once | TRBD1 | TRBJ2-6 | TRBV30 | CAWSTTRDRGSGANVLTF
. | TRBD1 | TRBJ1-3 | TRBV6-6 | CASSTDREIGNTIYF
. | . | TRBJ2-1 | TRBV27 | CASSLSKVNNEQFF
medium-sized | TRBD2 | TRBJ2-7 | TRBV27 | CASRSSLAGTPSSYEQYF
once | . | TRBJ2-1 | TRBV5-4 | CASRHGGPSNEQFF
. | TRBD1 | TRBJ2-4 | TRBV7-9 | CASSYPTGLENIQYF
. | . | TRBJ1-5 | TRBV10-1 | CASRGRRPADSNQPQHF
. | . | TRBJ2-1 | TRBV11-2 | CASSLFAGYSSYNEQFF
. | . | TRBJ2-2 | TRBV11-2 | CASSGTGELFF
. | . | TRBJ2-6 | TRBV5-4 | CASSLGSSGANVLTF
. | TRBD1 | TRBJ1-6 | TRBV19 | CASSMGQGKSPLHF
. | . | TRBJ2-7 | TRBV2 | CASSEKGGMGYEQYF
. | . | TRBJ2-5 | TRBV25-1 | CASSDAGTETQYF
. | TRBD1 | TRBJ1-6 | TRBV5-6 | CASSLGDRGNNSPLHF
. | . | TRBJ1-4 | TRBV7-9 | CASSPLPPGDEKLFF
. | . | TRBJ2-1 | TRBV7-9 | CASSPPIRSGNEQFF
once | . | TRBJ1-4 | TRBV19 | CASSIPIGGNEKLFF
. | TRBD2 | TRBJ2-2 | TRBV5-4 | CASSRGGRGSGGELFF